What follows are 5 T cell receptor beta chains derived from one specimen sequenced in a study of cytomegalovirus exposure and HLA in healthy donors. TCRdb's copy holds only in-frame clones and misses some; the assay was immunoSEQ multiplex PCR. The data contain about 68,000 clones, around 97% of them singletons. The sample taken for sequencing was PBMCs. These receptors all stem from a man younger than 35 in good health and CMV-seronegative.

V and J are TRBV7-9 and TRBJ2-7; D gene unclear. The CDR3 length is 11 residues. Germline CDR1 SEHNR, CDR2 FQNEAQ (reference sequence). V gave up 3 bases and J gave up 3 bases, with 3 bases separating them. The CDR3 spells CASSFSYEQYF. As DNA, the CDR3 is TGTGCCAGCAGCTTCAGCTACGAGCAGTACTTC.

The rearrangement joins TRBV2 to TRBJ2-5; TRBD1 matches at 7 bases. CDR3 size: 15 residues. Germline V CDR1 and CDR2: SNHLY, FYNNEI. V shed 3 bases, J shed 2 bases, and the junction held 6 bases outside the gene matches. CDR3 region: CASSELGQKQETQYF. In DNA form, the CDR3 reads TGTGCCAGCAGTGAGCTGGGACAGAAACAAGAGACCCAGTACTTC. The variable domain in full, with the rest retrieved from reference TRBV2 and TRBJ2-5, is EPEVTQTPSHQVTQMGQEVILRCVPISNHLYFYWYRQILGQKVEFLVSFYNNEISEKSEIFDDQFSVERPDGSNFTLKIRSTKLEDSAMYFCASSELGQKQETQYFGPGTRLLVL.

V usage is TRBV28 and J usage is TRBJ2-7; 7 nucleotides match TRBD1. After removal of 6 bases from V and 7 bases from J, the junction contained 15 bases not matched to a gene. CDR3 length: 15 amino acids. Per the germline V gene, CDR1 is MDHEN and CDR2 is SYDVKM. CDR3 sequence reads: CASRSLGTEVFEQYF. The CDR3, as DNA: TGTGCCAGCAGGTCACTCGGGACAGAGGTTTTTGAGCAGTACTTC.

The chain combines TRBV27 with TRBJ2-1; D gene uncertain. This CDR3 comprises 11 residues. CDR1 MNHEY and CDR2 SMNVEV come from the germline V gene (reference sequence). V dropped 7 bases and J dropped 4 bases, with 5 bases sitting between them. For the CDR3, the DNA is TGTGCCAGCACCGGGTACAATGAGCAGTTCTTC. Its protein product is CASTGYNEQFF.

This chain joins TRBV18 and TRBJ2-1, with TRBD1 matching over 9 bases. The germline gives CDR1 KGHSH, CDR2 LQKENI. The CDR3 runs to 16 residues. After removal of 6 bases from V and 8 bases from J, the junction contained 14 bases not matched to a gene. CDR3 DNA: TGTGCCAGCTCCTTCGAACCGGGACAGGGAACGCATGAGCAGTTCTTC. Amino acid sequence: CASSFEPGQGTHEQFF.